The clone carrying this TCR beta chain has only a few counts. Its antigen remains unidentified. This record comes from a study of spatial heterogeneity in lung cancer. Study context: Consistent detection of more beta-chain than alpha-chain sequences was observed.

A single record per CDR3 protein comes from TCRdb applying MiXCR to the 5' RACE reads. The data contain more than 10,000 distinct CDR3 sequences, 14% to 15% of them singletons. General observations from the study: Counts of expanded intratumoral alpha and beta TCRs tracked tumor mutation counts. The recorded estimate of tumor T cell coverage is 6.5% to 7% for alpha chains and more than 11% for beta chains.

As to time point: sample taken at primary tumor resection. Donation came from 70 or so patients with untreated early-stage non-small cell lung cancer. Researchers sequenced whole RNA taken from tumor, nontumor lung or frozen PBMC without sorting. Trimming cost V 4 bases and J 0 bases, with 11 bases left between them. Germline loops: CDR1 SGHKS, CDR2 YYEKEE (reference sequence). The length of the CDR3 is 15 residues. The source material was lung tumor tissue, sampled at surgery. The sequence was collected from a male donor with early-stage non-small cell lung cancer. J is TRBJ1-5 and V is TRBV5-5; D call uncertain. The DNA for the CDR3 is TGTGCCAGCAGCCGAACGGACGGTAGCAATCAGCCCCAGCATTTT. It codes for CASSRTDGSNQPQHF.